The present entry profiles one T cell receptor beta chain with its context. Its antigen is unknown. From cysteine to phenylalanine, the CDR3 is 12 amino acids long. No DNA sequence is on record. The CDR1 and CDR2 encoded by the germline V gene are SQVTM and ANQGSEA. This sample was taken from a study of CXCR3-negative and CXCR3-positive naive CD8 T cells (dated by TCRdb to 2018 to 2020). With respect to the entire study: In total, 130 million to 150 million TRB reads were obtained, which works out to roughly 1.5 +/- 0.3 million reads per library. Data from about ten donors, pooled across two independent experiments, went into the diversity and physicochemical repertoire analyses. TRBV-TRBJ cluster analysis included naive subsets from 5 donors and memory cells from 3 donors.

Each CD8+ T cell subset was flow-sorted in triplicate, with roughly 330,000 cells per subset placed directly into RLT lysis buffer. Standard density gradient centrifugation was used to isolate peripheral blood mononuclear cells from buffy coats. Total RNA was extracted from sorted cells using an RNeasy Mini Kit. These reads were obtained on a NextSeq 550. The Human TCR Profiling Kit (MiLaboratory) was used to prepare UMI-labeled 5' RACE TRB cDNA libraries. cDNA synthesis used the entire amount of extracted RNA, and PCR amplification then used the entire amount of cDNA produced. Libraries were prepared in parallel with an identical number of PCR cycles. The original methods were these. MIGEC and MiXCR extracted about 50,000 +/- 9,200 unique UMI-labeled TRB cDNA molecules per library, requiring at least two reads per UMI. Each library averaged around 40,000 +/- 10,000 functional in-frame TRB CDR3 nucleotide clonotypes without stop codons. Diversity metrics, including normalized Shannon-Wiener and Chao1, were computed in VDJtools after downsampling to 5000 UMI-labeled TRB molecules per sample. VDJtools computed clonotype-size-weighted physicochemical properties of the central five CDR3 residues: interaction energy, strength, volume and Kidera factor 4. Once TCRdb had reprocessed the reads, it stored one entry per CDR3 protein sequence and supplied no DNA. V and J calls and clone size were set by TCRdb, not the authors. This sample's table carries tens of thousands of distinct CDR3 sequences. More than 12% of the sample rests with the top ten.

General study outcomes and caveats: Freshly isolated PBMCs were used for most assays because CXCR3 expression partially decreased after cryopreservation. Similar TRBV-TRBJ usage was shown by naive CXCR3-negative and CXCR3-positive cells from the same donor, whereas distinct patterns were shown by memory cells. Surface CD5, linked to self-reactivity in mice, was comparable between naive subsets; TCR interaction strength was therefore also inferred from TRB CDR3 physicochemical properties. Comparably high repertoire diversity was found in both naive subsets, whereas much lower repertoire diversity was found in memory CD8+ T cells.

This TCR came from a human donor in good health. Some clones in this sample may be carry-over from other donors' samples. The V gene is TRBV29-1 and the J gene is TRBJ2-5; TCRdb gives TRBD1 as the D gene, but with no DNA this cannot be confirmed. Source material: memory CD8+ T cells from blood. The cell subset or site label, as the study defines it: conventional CD8+ memory T cells (TMEM), sorted as controls. The CDR3 here reads CSVRDSQETQYF.